Sequencing of this T cell receptor beta chain was carried out in a study of T cell responses to AZD1222 COVID-19 vaccine. About the research overall: Pooling covered second doses at about 4 or about 12 weeks.

Generated by immunoSEQ multiplex PCR, the TCRdb table keeps only in-frame clones and is missing some. This sample has about 110,000 clones, with roughly 80% found just once. The CDR3 runs 12 residues. Germline assignment: CDR1 ENHRY and CDR2 SYGVKD. The V gene lost 2 bases and the J gene lost 5 bases, with 6 bases spanning the gap. This clone was found once. No antigen is known for it. Study-wide findings and caveats: Clonal diversity was possibly underestimated; the donors were predominantly white British and more often female. At baseline, seropositivity was found in only 5 to 7 AZD1222 recipients.

The receptor was derived from an adult in good health. The sample in question was peripheral blood, obtained on day 0 of AZD1222 vaccination. This rearrangement joins TRBV10-3 to TRBJ1-1; D gene unclear. The chain's CDR3 is CAISEGRTEAFF. In DNA form, the CDR3 reads TGTGCCATCAGTGAGGGGAGGACTGAAGCTTTCTTT.